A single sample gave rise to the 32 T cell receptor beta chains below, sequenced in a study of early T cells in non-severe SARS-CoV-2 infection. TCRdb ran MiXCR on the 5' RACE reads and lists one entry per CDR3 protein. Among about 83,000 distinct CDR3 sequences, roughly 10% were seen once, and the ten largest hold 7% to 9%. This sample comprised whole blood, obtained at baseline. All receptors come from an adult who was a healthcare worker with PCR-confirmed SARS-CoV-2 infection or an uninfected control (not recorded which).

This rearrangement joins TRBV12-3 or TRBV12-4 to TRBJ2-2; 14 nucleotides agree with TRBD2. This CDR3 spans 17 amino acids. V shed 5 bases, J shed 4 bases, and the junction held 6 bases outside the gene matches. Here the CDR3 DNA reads TGTGCCAGCAGTCCTGGGACTAGCGGGAGTTCCACCGGGGAGCTGTTTTTT. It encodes CASSPGTSGSSTGELFF.

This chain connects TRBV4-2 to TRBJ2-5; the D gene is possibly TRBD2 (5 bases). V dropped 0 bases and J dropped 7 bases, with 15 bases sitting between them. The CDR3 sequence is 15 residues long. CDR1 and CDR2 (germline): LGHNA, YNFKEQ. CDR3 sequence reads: CASSQDRAAVGTQYF. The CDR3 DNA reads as TGTGCCAGCAGCCAAGATAGAGCGGCCGTAGGGACCCAGTACTTC.

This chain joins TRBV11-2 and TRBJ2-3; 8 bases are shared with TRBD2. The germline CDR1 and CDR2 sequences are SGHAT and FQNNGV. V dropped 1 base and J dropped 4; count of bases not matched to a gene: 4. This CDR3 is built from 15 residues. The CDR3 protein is CASSLAGGPPDTQYF. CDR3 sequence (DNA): TGTGCCAGCAGCTTAGCGGGAGGGCCCCCAGATACGCAGTATTTT.

CDR3 nucleotides: TGTGCCAGCAGCTTGGCCGGGACTAGCGGGAGACTTCGGAGCACAGATACGCAGTATTTT. Translated: CASSLAGTSGRLRSTDTQYF. The gene calls are TRBV5-8 and TRBJ2-3; 14 positions agree with TRBD2. Trimming cost V 0 bases and J 0 bases; bases outside gene matches: 9. CDR3 size: 20 residues. Germline V lookup: CDR1 SGHTS, CDR2 YDEGEE.

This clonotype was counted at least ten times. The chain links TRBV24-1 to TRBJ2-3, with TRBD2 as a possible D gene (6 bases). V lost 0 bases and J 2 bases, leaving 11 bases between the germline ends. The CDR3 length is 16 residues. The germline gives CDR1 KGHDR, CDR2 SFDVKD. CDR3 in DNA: TGTGCCACCAGTGATTTGGGAGGGATCCCCACAGATACGCAGTATTTT. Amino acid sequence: CATSDLGGIPTDTQYF.

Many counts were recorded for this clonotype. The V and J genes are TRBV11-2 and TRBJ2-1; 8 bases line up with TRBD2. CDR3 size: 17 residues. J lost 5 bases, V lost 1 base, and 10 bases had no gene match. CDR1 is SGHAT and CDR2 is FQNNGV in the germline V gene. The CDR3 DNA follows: TGTGCCAGCAGCTTAGCGACTAGCGCCTCGGCACACAATGAGCAGTTCTTC. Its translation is CASSLATSASAHNEQFF.

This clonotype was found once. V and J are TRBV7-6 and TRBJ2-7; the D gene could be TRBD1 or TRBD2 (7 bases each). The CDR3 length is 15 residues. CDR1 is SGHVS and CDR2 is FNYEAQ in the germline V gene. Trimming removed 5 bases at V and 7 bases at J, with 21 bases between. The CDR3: CASSRQTGRAGEQYF. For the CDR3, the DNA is TGTGCCAGCAGCCGTCAGACAGGGAGGGCAGGGGAGCAGTACTTC.

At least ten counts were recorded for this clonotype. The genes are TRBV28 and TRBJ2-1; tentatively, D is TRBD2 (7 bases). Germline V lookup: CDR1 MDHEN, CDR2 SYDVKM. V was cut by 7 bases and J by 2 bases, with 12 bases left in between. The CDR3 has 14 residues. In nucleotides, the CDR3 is TGTGCCAGCATAGGGGGGGTTCCCTACAATGAGCAGTTCTTC. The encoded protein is CASIGGVPYNEQFF.

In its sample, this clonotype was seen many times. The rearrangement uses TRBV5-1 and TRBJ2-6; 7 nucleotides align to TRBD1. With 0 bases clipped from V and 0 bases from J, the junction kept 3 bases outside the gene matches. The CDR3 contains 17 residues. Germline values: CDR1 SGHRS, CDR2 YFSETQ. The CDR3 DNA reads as TGCGCCAGCAGCTTGGTCGGGACAGCCTCTGGGGCCAACGTCCTGACTTTC. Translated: CASSLVGTASGANVLTF.

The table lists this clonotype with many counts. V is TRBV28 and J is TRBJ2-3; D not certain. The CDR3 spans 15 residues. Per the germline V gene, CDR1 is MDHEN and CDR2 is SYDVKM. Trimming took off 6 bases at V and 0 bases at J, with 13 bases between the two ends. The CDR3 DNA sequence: TGTGCCAGCAGGTTCGAGTATCGGAGCACAGATACGCAGTATTTT. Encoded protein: CASRFEYRSTDTQYF. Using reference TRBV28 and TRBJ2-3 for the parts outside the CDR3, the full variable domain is DVKVTQSSRYLVKRTGEKVFLECVQDMDHENMFWYRQDPGLGLRLIYFSYDVKMKEKGDIPEGYSVSREKKERFSLILESASTNQTSMYLCASRFEYRSTDTQYFGPGTRLTVL.

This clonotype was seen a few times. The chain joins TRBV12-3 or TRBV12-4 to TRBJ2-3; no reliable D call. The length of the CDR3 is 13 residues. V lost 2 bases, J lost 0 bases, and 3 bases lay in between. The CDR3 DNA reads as TGTGCCAGCAGTTTATCAAGCACAGATACGCAGTATTTT. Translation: CASSLSSTDTQYF.

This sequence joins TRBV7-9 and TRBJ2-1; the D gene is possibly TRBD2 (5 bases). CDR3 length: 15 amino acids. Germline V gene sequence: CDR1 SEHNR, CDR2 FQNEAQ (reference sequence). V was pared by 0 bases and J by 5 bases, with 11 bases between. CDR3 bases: TGTGCCAGCAGCTTAGCGGGAGCTCGGCACAATGAGCAGTTCTTC. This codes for CASSLAGARHNEQFF.

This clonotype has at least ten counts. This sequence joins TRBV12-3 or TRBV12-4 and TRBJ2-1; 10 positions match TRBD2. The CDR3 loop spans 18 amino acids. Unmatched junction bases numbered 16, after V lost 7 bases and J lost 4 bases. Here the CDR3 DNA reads TGTGCCAGCACCAAAGGTCCTAGCGGGAGTCCCCTATACAATGAGCAGTTCTTC. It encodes CASTKGPSGSPLYNEQFF.

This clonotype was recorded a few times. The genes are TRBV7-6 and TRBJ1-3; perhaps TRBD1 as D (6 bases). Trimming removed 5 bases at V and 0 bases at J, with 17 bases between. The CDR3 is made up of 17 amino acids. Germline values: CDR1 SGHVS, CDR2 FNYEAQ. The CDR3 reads CASSPGRGMGSGNTIYF. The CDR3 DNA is TGTGCCAGCAGCCCTGGCAGGGGAATGGGCTCTGGAAACACCATATATTTT.

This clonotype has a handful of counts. The CDR3 loop is CASSPSGYNSPLHF. CDR3 coding DNA: TGTGCCAGCAGTCCCTCGGGGTATAATTCACCCCTCCACTTT. This chain joins TRBV5-4 and TRBJ1-6; no clear D gene. V lost 5 bases and J 4 bases, leaving 10 bases between the germline ends. This CDR3 is 14 amino acids long. The V gene's germline CDR1 is SGHNT and CDR2 YYREEE (reference sequence).

In nucleotides, the CDR3 is TGTGCCTGGAGTCCTGAGGGGGCCCCCAAAAACATTCAGTACTTC. Residues: CAWSPEGAPKNIQYF. The chain joins TRBV30 to TRBJ2-4, with TRBD1 matching 7 bases. This CDR3 comprises 15 residues. Germline CDR1 is GTSNPN and CDR2 is SVGIG (reference sequence). The J segment lost 2 bases and the V segment lost 2 bases, leaving 6 bases of the junction unmatched.

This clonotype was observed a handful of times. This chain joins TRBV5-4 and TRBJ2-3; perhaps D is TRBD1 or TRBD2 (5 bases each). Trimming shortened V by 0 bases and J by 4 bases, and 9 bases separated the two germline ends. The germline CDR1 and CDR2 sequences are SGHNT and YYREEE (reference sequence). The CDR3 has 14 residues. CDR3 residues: CASSLVGTSDTQYF. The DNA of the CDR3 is TGTGCCAGCAGCTTGGTGGGGACCTCAGATACGCAGTATTTT.

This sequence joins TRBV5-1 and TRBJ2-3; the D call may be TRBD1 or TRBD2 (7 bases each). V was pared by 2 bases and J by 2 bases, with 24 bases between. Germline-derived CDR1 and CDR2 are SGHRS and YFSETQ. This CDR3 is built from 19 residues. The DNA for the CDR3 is TGCGCCAGCAGCTTAGCCCGACAGGGAGGGTTTTCTGACACAGATACGCAGTATTTT. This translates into CASSLARQGGFSDTDTQYF.

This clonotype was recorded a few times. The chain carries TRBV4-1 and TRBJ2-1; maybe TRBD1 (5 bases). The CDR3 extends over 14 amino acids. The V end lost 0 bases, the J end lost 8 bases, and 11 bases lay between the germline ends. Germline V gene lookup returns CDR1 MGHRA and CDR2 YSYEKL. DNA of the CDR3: TGCGCCAGCAGCCAAGAAAGGCAGGGCTATGAGCAGTTCTTC. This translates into CASSQERQGYEQFF.

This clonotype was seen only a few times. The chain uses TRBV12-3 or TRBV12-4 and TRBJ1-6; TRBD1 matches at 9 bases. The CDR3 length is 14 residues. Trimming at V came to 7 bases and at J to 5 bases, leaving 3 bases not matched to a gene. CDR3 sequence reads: CASTRTGDNSPLHF. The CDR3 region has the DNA TGTGCCAGCACAAGGACAGGGGATAATTCACCCCTCCACTTT.

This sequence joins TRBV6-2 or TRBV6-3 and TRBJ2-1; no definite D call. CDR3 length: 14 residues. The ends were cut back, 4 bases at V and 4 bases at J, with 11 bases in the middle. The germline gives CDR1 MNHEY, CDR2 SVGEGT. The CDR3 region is CASSLAVLYNEQFF. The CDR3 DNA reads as TGTGCCAGCAGTTTGGCCGTTCTTTACAATGAGCAGTTCTTC.

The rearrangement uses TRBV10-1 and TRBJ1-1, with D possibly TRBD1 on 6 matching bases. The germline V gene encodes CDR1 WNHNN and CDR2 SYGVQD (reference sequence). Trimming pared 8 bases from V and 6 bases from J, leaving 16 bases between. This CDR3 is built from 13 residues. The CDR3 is CASSAGALSEAFF. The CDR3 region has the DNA TGCGCCAGCTCCGCAGGGGCCCTTTCTGAAGCTTTCTTT.

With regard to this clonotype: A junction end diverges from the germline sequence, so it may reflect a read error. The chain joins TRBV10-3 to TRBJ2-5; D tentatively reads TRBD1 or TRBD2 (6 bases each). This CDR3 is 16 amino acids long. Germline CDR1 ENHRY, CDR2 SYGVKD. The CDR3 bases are TGTGCCATCGGTGATTCTTGGGGGGCGGTTCAAGAGACCCAGTACTTC. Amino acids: CAIGDSWGAVQETQYF.

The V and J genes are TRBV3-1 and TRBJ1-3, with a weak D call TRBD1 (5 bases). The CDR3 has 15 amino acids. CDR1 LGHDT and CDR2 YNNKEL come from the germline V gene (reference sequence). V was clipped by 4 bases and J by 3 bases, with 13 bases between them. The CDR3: CASSRPGGYGNTIYF. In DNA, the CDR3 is TGTGCCAGCAGCCGGCCCGGGGGGTATGGAAACACCATATATTTT.

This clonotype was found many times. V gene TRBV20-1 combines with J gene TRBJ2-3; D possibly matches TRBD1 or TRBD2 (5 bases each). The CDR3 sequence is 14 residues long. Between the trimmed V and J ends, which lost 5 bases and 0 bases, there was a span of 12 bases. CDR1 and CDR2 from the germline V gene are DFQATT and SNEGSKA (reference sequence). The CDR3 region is CSAGRDRSTDTQYF. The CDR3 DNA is TGCAGTGCTGGACGGGACCGCAGCACAGATACGCAGTATTTT.

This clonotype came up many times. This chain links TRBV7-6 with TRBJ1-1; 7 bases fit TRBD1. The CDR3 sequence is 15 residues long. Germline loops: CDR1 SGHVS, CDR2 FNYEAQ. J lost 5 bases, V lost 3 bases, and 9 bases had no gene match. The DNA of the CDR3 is TGTGCCAGCAGCTTGCGACAGGGAACCCAAACTGAAGCTTTCTTT. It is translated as CASSLRQGTQTEAFF. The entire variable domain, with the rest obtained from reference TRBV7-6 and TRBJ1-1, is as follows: GAGVSQSPRYKVTKRGQDVALRCDPISGHVSLYWYRQALGQGPEFLTYFNYEAQQDKSGLPNDRFSAERPEGSISTLTIQRTEQRDSAMYRCASSLRQGTQTEAFFGQGTRLTVV.

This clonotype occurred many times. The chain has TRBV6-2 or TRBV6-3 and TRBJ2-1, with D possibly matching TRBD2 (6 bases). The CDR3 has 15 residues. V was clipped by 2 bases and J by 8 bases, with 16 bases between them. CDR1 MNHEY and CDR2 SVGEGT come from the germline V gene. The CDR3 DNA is TGTGCCAGCAGTTACCCACCCCGACTAGGTTATGAGCAGTTCTTC. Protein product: CASSYPPRLGYEQFF.

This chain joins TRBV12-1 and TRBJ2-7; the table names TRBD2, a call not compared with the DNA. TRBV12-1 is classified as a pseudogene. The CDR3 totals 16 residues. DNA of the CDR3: TGTGCCAGCAGCTTTCCTAGCGGGAGTTGCCCCTACGAGCAGTACTTC. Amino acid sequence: CASSFPSGSCPYEQYF.

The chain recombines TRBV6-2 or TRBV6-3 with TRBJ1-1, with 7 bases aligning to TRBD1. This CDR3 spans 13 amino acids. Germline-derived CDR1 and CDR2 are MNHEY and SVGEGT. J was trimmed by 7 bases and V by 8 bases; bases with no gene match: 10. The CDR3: CASAQTGDVEAFF. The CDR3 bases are TGTGCCAGCGCTCAAACAGGGGACGTTGAAGCTTTCTTT.

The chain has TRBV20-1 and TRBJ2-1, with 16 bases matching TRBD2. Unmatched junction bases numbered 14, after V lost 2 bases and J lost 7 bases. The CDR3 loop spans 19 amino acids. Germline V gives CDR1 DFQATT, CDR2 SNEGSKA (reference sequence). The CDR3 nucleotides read TGCAGTGCTAGAAAGGGGCTGGGGACTAGCGGGAGGGCCTTAAATGAGCAGTTCTTC. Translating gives CSARKGLGTSGRALNEQFF.

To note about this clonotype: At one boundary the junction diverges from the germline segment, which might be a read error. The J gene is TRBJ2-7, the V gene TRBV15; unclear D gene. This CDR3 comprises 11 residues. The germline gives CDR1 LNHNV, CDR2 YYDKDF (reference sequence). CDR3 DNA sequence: TGTGCCGCCAGCAACATCTACGAGCAGTACTTC. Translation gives CAASNIYEQYF.

The CDR3 protein is CASSYSTRGEQYF. The CDR3 nucleotides read TGTGCCAGCAGTTACTCGACGCGGGGCGAGCAGTACTTC. J is TRBJ2-7 and V is TRBV6-6; a possible D gene is TRBD2 (6 bases). The germline CDR1 and CDR2 sequences are MNHNY and SVGAGI (reference sequence). The ends were cut back, 0 bases at V and 6 bases at J, with 9 bases in the middle. This CDR3 contains 13 residues.